Each of the 3 T cell receptor beta chains below was sequenced from the same sample in a study of T cell responses to AZD1222 COVID-19 vaccine. Only in-frame clones appear in the TCRdb table, and some are missing; sequencing was by immunoSEQ multiplex PCR. Altogether 150,000 to 200,000 clones are present, 92% being singletons, with the ten largest covering 10%. This specimen consisted of peripheral blood, obtained on day 0 of AZD1222 vaccination. These receptors all stem from an adult in good health.

This chain joins TRBV7-9 and TRBJ1-1, with unresolved D. CDR3 length: 13 residues. Germline CDR1 and CDR2: SEHNR and FQNEAQ (reference sequence). Trimming took 0 bases from V and 6 from J, leaving 8 bases between them. CDR3 nucleotides: TGTGCCAGCAGCTTAGCGGGCGGGGCTGAAGCTTTCTTT. This translates into CASSLAGGAEAFF.

The V gene is TRBV6-5, the J gene TRBJ2-1, with TRBD2 as a possible D gene (5 bases). Germline V gives CDR1 MNHEY, CDR2 SVGAGI. This CDR3 region has 12 residues. Trimming took 8 bases from V and 4 from J, leaving 9 bases between them. This CDR3 is CASGSVYNEQFF. CDR3 DNA: TGTGCCAGCGGGAGTGTTTACAATGAGCAGTTCTTC.

The chain has TRBV5-1 and TRBJ2-3, with D possibly matching TRBD1 (5 bases). This CDR3 region has 15 residues. Germline loops: CDR1 SGHRS, CDR2 YFSETQ. V lost 0 bases to trimming and J lost 3 bases, with 11 bases between them. The chain's CDR3 is CASSLEDRATDTQYF. The CDR3 DNA is TGCGCCAGCAGCTTGGAAGACAGAGCAACAGATACGCAGTATTTT.